The 25 T cell receptor beta chains in this list originate from one sample, sequenced in a study of cytomegalovirus exposure and HLA in healthy donors. The PCR contained 60 Vbeta and 13 Jbeta primers. TCRdb's table, derived via immunoSEQ multiplex PCR, lists solely in-frame clones and lacks some. The table has some 120,000 clones, about 80% seen once; the top ten hold 9.5% to 13%. The sequenced sample was PBMCs. The receptors were gathered from a man between 25 and 39 years old in good health and CMV-seropositive.

The genes are TRBV5-1 and TRBJ2-1, with a weak D call TRBD2 (5 bases). CDR1 and CDR2 (germline): SGHRS, YFSETQ. V lost 2 bases to trimming and J lost 7 bases, with 10 bases between them. This CDR3 has 13 amino acids. The CDR3 reads CASSLGGQNEQFF. The CDR3, as DNA: TGCGCCAGCAGCTTAGGCGGGCAAAATGAGCAGTTCTTC.

The chain carries TRBV6-5 and TRBJ1-2, with 9 bases lining up with TRBD1. Germline values: CDR1 MNHEY, CDR2 SVGAGI. The CDR3 spans 14 residues. With 4 bases clipped from V and 5 bases from J, the junction kept 5 bases outside the gene matches. In nucleotides, the CDR3 is TGTGCCAGCAGTTCGGGGACAGGGCTATATGGCTACACCTTC. This encodes CASSSGTGLYGYTF.

This clone appeared a few times. The chain couples TRBV9 to TRBJ2-5; 10 bases align to TRBD2. There are 14 residues in the CDR3. The germline gives CDR1 SGDLS, CDR2 YYNGEE. The V and J ends lost 5 bases and 5 bases, in that order; junction bases with no gene match: 6. The CDR3 DNA sequence: TGTGCCAGCAGTAGCGGGAGGTCTGGGGAGACCCAGTACTTC. It codes for CASSSGRSGETQYF.

This rearrangement joins TRBV29-1 to TRBJ1-3, with a weak D call TRBD1 (5 bases). The germline V and J ends were trimmed by 7 bases and 2 bases, with 9 bases remaining between them. Per the germline V gene, CDR1 is SQVTM and CDR2 is ANQGSEA. CDR3 length equals 12 residues. CDR3 amino acids: CSAWGPGNTIYF. CDR3 sequence (DNA): TGCAGCGCCTGGGGCCCTGGAAACACCATATATTTT.

V usage is TRBV30 and J usage is TRBJ2-1, with a possible D match to TRBD2 (6 bases). The V end lost 2 bases, the J end lost 0 bases, and 26 bases lay between the germline ends. Per the germline V gene, CDR1 is GTSNPN and CDR2 is SVGIG (reference sequence). The CDR3 covers 20 residues. The CDR3 DNA sequence: TGTGCCTGGAGTCGGTGGAGGAGGGGTAGGCACCCCAGCTCCTACAATGAGCAGTTCTTC. It encodes CAWSRWRRGRHPSSYNEQFF.

There are a few counts of this clone. The V and J genes are TRBV10-1 and TRBJ2-2, with D possibly being TRBD2 (7 bases). The CDR3 has 16 amino acids. Germline V gene lookup returns CDR1 WNHNN and CDR2 SYGVQD (reference sequence). Between the trimmed V and J ends, which lost 2 bases and 7 bases, there was a span of 17 bases. Written as DNA, the CDR3 is TGCGCCAGCAGTGAGGCGGGGGCCACCTCGGGCGGGGAGCTGTTTTTT. Its translation: CASSEAGATSGGELFF.

The V call is TRBV5-6, the J call TRBJ1-2; TRBD1 is a possible D gene (6 bases). Per germline, CDR1 SGHDT and CDR2 YYEEEE. Trimming left V 3 bases short and J 4 bases short, with 10 bases between. CDR3 length: 13 amino acids. DNA for the CDR3: TGTGCCAGCAGCTCCAGGGGTATCTATGGCTACACCTTC. It encodes CASSSRGIYGYTF.

The chain joins TRBV29-1 to TRBJ1-5, with 11 bases fitting TRBD1. Germline V gene lookup returns CDR1 SQVTM and CDR2 ANQGSEA. The V gene end was trimmed by 5 bases and the J gene end by 7 bases; junction bases not matched to a gene: 7. The CDR3 spans 14 residues. In DNA form, the CDR3 reads TGCAGCGTTAGCCTGGACAGGGGGCAACAGCCCCAGCATTTT. It translates to CSVSLDRGQQPQHF.

The chain carries TRBV10-3 and TRBJ2-1, with 8 nucleotides matching TRBD2. The ends lost 11 bases at V and 13 bases at J; junction bases unmatched: 22. Per the germline V gene, CDR1 is ENHRY and CDR2 is SYGVKD. This CDR3 has 15 residues. CDR3 sequence reads: CALSSAGGAVTQQFF. The CDR3 nucleotides are TGTGCCTTGAGTTCGGCGGGAGGTGCCGTTACGCAACAGTTCTTC.

This chain joins TRBV6-5 and TRBJ1-2, with D perhaps TRBD1 (6 bases). CDR1 MNHEY and CDR2 SVGAGI come from the germline V gene. V gave up 0 bases and J gave up 2 bases, with 13 bases separating them. This CDR3 is 16 amino acids long. DNA of the CDR3: TGTGCCAGCAGTTACTCAGCTAACAGGGAAAACTATGGCTACACCTTC. This gives the protein CASSYSANRENYGYTF.

This clone occurred a few times. J is TRBJ1-2 and V is TRBV19, with D hard to call. Germline assignment: CDR1 LNHDA and CDR2 SQIVND (reference sequence). Trimming removed 4 bases from V and 5 bases from J, with 11 bases in between. This CDR3 spans 13 amino acids. CDR3 loop: CASSTPPVYGYTF. The CDR3 DNA reads TGTGCCAGTAGTACCCCCCCCGTATATGGCTACACCTTC.

V usage is TRBV27 and J usage is TRBJ2-1; weak D call: TRBD1 (5 bases). The CDR3 spans 15 residues. Trimming took off 7 bases at V and 9 bases at J, with 22 bases between the two ends. In germline, CDR1 is MNHEY, CDR2 SMNVEV (reference sequence). Here the CDR3 reads CASTPPGRGVLEQFF. CDR3 DNA: TGTGCCAGCACCCCCCCAGGGCGTGGGGTGCTTGAGCAGTTCTTC.

This chain connects TRBV9 to TRBJ2-3; 10 nucleotides match TRBD2. Germline assignment: CDR1 SGDLS and CDR2 YYNGEE. The CDR3 loop spans 18 amino acids. Losses at the gene ends were 1 base for V and 0 bases for J; bases not matched to a gene: 8. CDR3 loop: CASSVPSLAGVSTDTQYF. DNA of the CDR3: TGTGCCAGCAGCGTACCTTCCCTAGCGGGGGTAAGCACAGATACGCAGTATTTT.

This clone has a single count. The CDR3 nucleotides are TGTGCCAGCAGCTTAGTGGCGGTTACCGAGCAGTACTTC. Amino acid sequence: CASSLVAVTEQYF. The gene calls are TRBV7-2 and TRBJ2-7; unclear D gene. V gave up 1 base and J gave up 6 bases, with 10 bases separating them. The CDR3 contains 13 residues. Germline V gene data show CDR1 as SGHTA and CDR2 as FQGNSA.

The chain is built from TRBV6-6 and TRBJ1-2, with D possibly being TRBD1 (6 bases). Germline V gives CDR1 MNHNY, CDR2 SVGAGI (reference sequence). The CDR3 is made up of 14 amino acids. V gave up 7 bases and J gave up 2 bases, with 14 bases separating them. Here the CDR3 reads CASTFLQGNYGYTF. CDR3 bases: TGTGCCAGCACTTTTCTACAGGGAAACTATGGCTACACCTTC.

The DNA of the CDR3 is TGTGCCAGCAGCGTAGGGCTAGCGGGATATAACTCCTACAATGAGCAGTTCTTC. Protein: CASSVGLAGYNSYNEQFF. The V gene is TRBV9, the J gene TRBJ2-1, with 9 nucleotides matching TRBD2. This CDR3 region has 18 residues. V dropped 0 bases and J dropped 0; count of bases not matched to a gene: 7. Germline-derived CDR1 and CDR2 are SGDLS and YYNGEE.

As DNA, the CDR3 is TGTGCCATCAGTCCACAGACTAGCGGGAGCTCCACAGATACGCAGTATTTT. Its translation: CAISPQTSGSSTDTQYF. This chain joins TRBV10-3 and TRBJ2-3, with 12 bases fitting TRBD2. V lost 5 bases and J lost 2; bases outside the gene matches: 8. The CDR3 totals 17 residues. From germline, CDR1 is ENHRY and CDR2 SYGVKD.

This clone turned up a few times. The gene calls are TRBV7-2 and TRBJ2-7; 7 positions agree with TRBD2. J was trimmed by 4 bases and V by 5 bases; bases with no gene match: 14. Germline V gene data show CDR1 as SGHTA and CDR2 as FQGNSA. The length of the CDR3 is 16 residues. The CDR3 coding sequence is TGTGCCAGCAGCCCCACGCGGGGCGGGAGTTCGTACGAGCAGTACTTC. Translation: CASSPTRGGSSYEQYF.

The gene calls are TRBV5-6 and TRBJ2-1; D might be TRBD2 (6 bases). From germline, CDR1 is SGHDT and CDR2 YYEEEE. V dropped 4 bases and J dropped 3 bases, with 11 bases sitting between them. The CDR3 runs to 14 residues. CDR3 protein: CASSVPGLYNEQFF. The CDR3 nucleotides are TGTGCCAGCAGCGTCCCGGGACTCTACAATGAGCAGTTCTTC.

This clone was picked up a small number of times. The V call is TRBV18, the J call TRBJ1-2, with D possibly TRBD1 on 6 matching bases. V was shortened by 6 bases and J by 4 bases, with 12 bases between the two germline ends. This CDR3 spans 13 amino acids. Germline CDR1 reads KGHSH; CDR2 reads LQKENI. CDR3 region: CASSLTGRYGYTF. The CDR3 DNA is TGTGCCAGCTCCCTTACAGGGCGCTATGGCTACACCTTC.

This clone was found once. The chain recombines TRBV5-8 with TRBJ2-5, with D possibly matching TRBD2 (7 bases). This CDR3 is built from 17 residues. Germline V gene lookup returns CDR1 SGHTS and CDR2 YDEGEE. Trimming cost V 0 bases and J 5 bases, with 20 bases left between them. CDR3 in amino acids: CASSLGSTSRGRETQYF. CDR3 bases: TGTGCCAGCAGCTTGGGCTCGACTAGCCGGGGGCGGGAGACCCAGTACTTC.

The rearrangement links TRBV29-1 to TRBJ2-7, with D tentatively TRBD2 (6 bases). This CDR3 region has 13 residues. V was trimmed by 2 bases and J by 3 bases, leaving 11 bases between them. Germline V CDR1 and CDR2: SQVTM, ANQGSEA. In nucleotides, the CDR3 is TGCAGCGTTGAAACCCACGGGGGCTACGAGCAGTACTTC. Amino acids: CSVETHGGYEQYF.

V is TRBV19 and J is TRBJ2-1; D call uncertain. The CDR3 has 15 amino acids. Trimming took off 3 bases at V and 4 bases at J, with 13 bases between the two ends. Germline-derived CDR1 and CDR2 are LNHDA and SQIVND (reference sequence). The CDR3 loop is CASSIELLEYNEQFF. The DNA of the CDR3 is TGTGCCAGTAGTATCGAACTCCTAGAGTACAATGAGCAGTTCTTC.

The chain employs TRBV19 and TRBJ1-4, with 7 bases that match TRBD1. CDR1 LNHDA and CDR2 SQIVND come from the germline V gene (reference sequence). The CDR3 is 14 amino acids. After removal of 7 bases from V and 6 bases from J, the junction contained 8 bases not matched to a gene. CDR3 in DNA: TGTGCCAGTACTATCGGACAGGAGGATGAAAAACTGTTTTTT. It codes for CASTIGQEDEKLFF.

This rearrangement joins TRBV6-5 to TRBJ1-1; 10 bases match TRBD1. Per germline, CDR1 MNHEY and CDR2 SVGAGI. With 2 bases clipped from V and 5 bases from J, the junction kept 8 bases outside the gene matches. The CDR3 length is 16 residues. CDR3 nucleotide sequence: TGTGCCAGCAGTTACCGGGACAGGGGATGGTATACTGAAGCTTTCTTT. Its translation is CASSYRDRGWYTEAFF.